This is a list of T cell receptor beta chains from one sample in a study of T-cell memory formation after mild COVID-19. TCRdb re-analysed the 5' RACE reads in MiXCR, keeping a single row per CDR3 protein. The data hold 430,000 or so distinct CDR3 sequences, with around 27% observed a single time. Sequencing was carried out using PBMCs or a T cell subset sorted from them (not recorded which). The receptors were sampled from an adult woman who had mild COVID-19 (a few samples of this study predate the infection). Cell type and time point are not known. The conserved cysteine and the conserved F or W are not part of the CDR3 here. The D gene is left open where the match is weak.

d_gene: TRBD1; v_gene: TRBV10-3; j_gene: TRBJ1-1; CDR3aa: AISETGGTEAF
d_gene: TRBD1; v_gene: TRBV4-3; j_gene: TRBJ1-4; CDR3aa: ASSQAIQTGAGEKLF
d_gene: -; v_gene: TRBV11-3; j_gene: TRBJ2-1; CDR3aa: ASSSHIIDEQF
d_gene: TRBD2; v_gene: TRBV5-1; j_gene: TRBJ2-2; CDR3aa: ASSPGGPSGELF
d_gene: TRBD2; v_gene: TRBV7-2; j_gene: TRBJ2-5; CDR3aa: ASSLAHGGGQETQY
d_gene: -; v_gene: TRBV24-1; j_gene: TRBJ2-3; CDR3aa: ATSDVGRVDTDTQY
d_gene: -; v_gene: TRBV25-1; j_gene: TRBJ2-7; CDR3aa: ASSEGTPRSYEQY
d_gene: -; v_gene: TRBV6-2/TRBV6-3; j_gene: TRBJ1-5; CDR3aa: ASSPVLLPQH
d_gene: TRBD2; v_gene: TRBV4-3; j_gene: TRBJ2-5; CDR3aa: ASSPLAGDQETQY
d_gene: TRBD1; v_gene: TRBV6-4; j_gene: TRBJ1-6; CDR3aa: ASSDSRQGPNSPLH
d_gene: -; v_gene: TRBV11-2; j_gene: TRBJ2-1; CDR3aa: ASSYSAEQF
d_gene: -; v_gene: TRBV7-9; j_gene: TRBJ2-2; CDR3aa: ASSSMDRGVGELF
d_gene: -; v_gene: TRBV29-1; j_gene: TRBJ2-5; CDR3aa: SAVLGETQY
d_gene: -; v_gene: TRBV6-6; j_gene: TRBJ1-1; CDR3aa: ASSYSRVIMNTEAF
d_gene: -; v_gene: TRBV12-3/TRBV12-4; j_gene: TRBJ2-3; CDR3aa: ASSLRIKTDTQY
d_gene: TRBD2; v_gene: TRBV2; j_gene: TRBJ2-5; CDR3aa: ASSERLADRLVRAQY
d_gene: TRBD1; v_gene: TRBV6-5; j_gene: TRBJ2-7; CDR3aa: ASSYHRGLDEQY